In this sample, the clone carrying this T cell receptor beta chain turned up many times. Its antigen remains unknown. This specimen comes from a study of early T cells in non-severe SARS-CoV-2 infection. Study conclusions and caveats: Database matching using VDJdb favored anti-spike CD8 responses, with private and CD4 specificities left missing.

J lost 5 bases, V lost 5 bases, and 9 bases had no gene match. The CDR3 is made up of 16 amino acids. Researchers tagged individual cDNA molecules with unique molecular identifiers. TCRdb processed the 5' RACE reads anew with MiXCR; each CDR3 protein has one entry. The repertoire holds 70,000 or so distinct CDR3 sequences, 10% seen once, with around 8% in the top ten. V is TRBV12-3 or TRBV12-4 and J is TRBJ2-5; 12 nucleotides agree with TRBD2. Sequencing used whole blood, obtained at baseline. The sequence was obtained from an adult who was a healthcare worker with PCR-confirmed SARS-CoV-2 infection or an uninfected control (not recorded which). CDR3 sequence (DNA): TGTGCCAGCAGTACAGGGACTAGCGGGCCGAGTGAGACCCAGTACTTC. It translates to CASSTGTSGPSETQYF.